This TCR beta chain is from a study of blood T cell repertoires in COVID-19. The CDR3 runs 16 residues. Germline V gene sequence: CDR1 SGHDT, CDR2 YYEEEE. Germline trimming cut 3 bases from V and 4 bases from J; bases unmatched to any gene: 9. This clone was seen a single time. Data came from immunoSEQ multiplex PCR; TCRdb stores just in-frame clones and leaves some out. The sample holds 200,000 to 250,000 clones, 80% to 95% seen once. The receptor's source is a man aged 55-75 years with COVID-19, enrolled during active disease. The V and J genes are TRBV5-6 and TRBJ2-5; 10 bases map to TRBD2. Sequenced material: peripheral blood. The CDR3, as DNA: TGTGCCAGCAGCTCCAGGGGTAGCGGGGGGTCAGAGACCCAGTACTTC. Its translation is CASSSRGSGGSETQYF.